This T cell receptor (beta chain) came from a study of T cell repertoires in cytomegalovirus infection. The CDR3 consists of 15 residues. Trimming took 4 bases from V and 1 from J, leaving 11 bases between them. In regard to this clonotype: Its specificity is not known.

Each CDR3 protein is one row after TCRdb ran MiXCR on the reads. The data contain under 200,000 distinct CDR3 sequences, 20% to 25% of them singletons. This TCR came from a human donor in good health (CMV status not recorded). Some clones in this sample may be carry-over from other donors' samples. V and J are TRBV12-3 or TRBV12-4 and TRBJ1-5, with D hard to call. Sequences were derived from CD8+ T cells from cultured PBMCs, sampled from culture after CMV antigen stimulation. As DNA, the CDR3 is TGTGCCAGCAGTTCGACGGGTTGGAGCAATCAGCCCCAGCATTTT. This sequence encodes CASSSTGWSNQPQHF.